This passage covers 23 T cell receptor beta chains from one sample sequenced in a study of control samples from healthy donors and cancer patients (dated by TCRdb to 2018 to 2020). The library was produced with the immunoSEQ multiplex PCR assay. Drawn from immuneACCESS, this table holds only the in-frame rearrangements with V and J called that TCRdb kept. Clones are partly lost; checked studies trace under half to an unresolved V gene and leave the rest unexplained. The sample table contains approximately 230,000 clones; only one count was recorded for over 75% of them. The leading ten clones occupy about an eighth of the sample. Sequenced: PBMCs. Receptors originate from an older woman with lung cancer.

The chain links TRBV7-2 to TRBJ2-7; no firm D call. The CDR3 length is 12 residues. The V end was cut by 2 bases, the J end by 2 bases, with 4 bases between. From germline, CDR1 is SGHTA and CDR2 FQGNSA. CDR3 amino acids: CASSLTTYEQYF. In nucleotides, the CDR3 is TGTGCCAGCAGCTTAACAACCTACGAGCAGTACTTC.

This clone is a singleton in its sample. This chain joins TRBV4-2 and TRBJ1-5; D not certain. The ends were cut back, 1 base at V and 6 bases at J, with 13 bases in the middle. The CDR3 totals 15 residues. The germline CDR1 and CDR2 sequences are LGHNA and YNFKEQ. CDR3 nucleotides: TGTGCCAGCAGCCAAGGAGCCACAGCGGGTCAGCCCCAGCATTTT. It is translated as CASSQGATAGQPQHF.

The chain is built from TRBV5-1 and TRBJ2-7; TRBD1 matches at 7 bases. Germline loops: CDR1 SGHRS, CDR2 YFSETQ. Losses at the gene ends were 4 bases for V and 0 bases for J; bases not matched to a gene: 7. The CDR3 runs to 15 residues. CDR3 amino acids: CASSEQGGLSYEQYF. CDR3 bases: TGCGCCAGCAGCGAACAAGGGGGCCTCTCCTACGAGCAGTACTTC.

This clone was seen a single time. The chain is built from TRBV28 and TRBJ1-1; D might be TRBD1 (5 bases). V shed 1 base and J shed 8 bases, with 5 bases lying between them. CDR3 length: 11 amino acids. CDR1 and CDR2 from the germline V gene are MDHEN and SYDVKM. The CDR3 is CASSLYREAFF. CDR3 sequence (DNA): TGTGCCAGCAGTTTATACAGGGAAGCTTTCTTT.

The rearrangement uses TRBV2 and TRBJ1-1, with 8 bases matching TRBD1. The CDR3 is made up of 17 amino acids. Unmatched junction bases numbered 17, after V lost 8 bases and J lost 3 bases. Germline CDR1 is SNHLY and CDR2 is FYNNEI. CDR3 loop: CASVSPAGGTSDTEAFF. For the CDR3, the DNA is TGTGCCAGCGTATCACCCGCAGGGGGCACTTCTGACACTGAAGCTTTCTTT.

V gene TRBV12-3 or TRBV12-4 combines with J gene TRBJ2-7, with D possibly being TRBD1 (5 bases). CDR3 length equals 13 residues. V lost 3 bases and J 5 bases, leaving 11 bases between the germline ends. The CDR3 DNA sequence: TGTGCCAGCAGTTTGTCAGGGAACGACGAGCAGTACTTC. This sequence encodes CASSLSGNDEQYF.

The genes are TRBV2 and TRBJ1-5; D is unresolved. V was shortened by 0 bases and J by 9 bases, with 9 bases between the two germline ends. The CDR3 length is 13 residues. The germline V gene has CDR1 SNHLY and CDR2 FYNNEI. CDR3 DNA sequence: TGTGCCAGCAGTGAAGCGTCGGAGACGCCCCAGCATTTT. This gives the protein CASSEASETPQHF.

V is TRBV5-6 and J is TRBJ2-4, with D unresolved. Germline assignment: CDR1 SGHDT and CDR2 YYEEEE. This CDR3 has 16 residues. Trimming cost V 0 bases and J 0 bases, with 10 bases left between them. CDR3 DNA: TGTGCCAGCAGCTTGGGGCAGATTCTAGCCAAAAACATTCAGTACTTC. Its protein product is CASSLGQILAKNIQYF.

This clone was observed a single time. Sequence at one end of the junction differs from germline and may be a read error. This sample includes further DNA sequences coding for the same CDR3. The gene calls are TRBV10-3 and TRBJ2-1; tentatively, D is TRBD1 (9 bases). Germline assignment: CDR1 ENHRY and CDR2 SYGVKD. The CDR3 extends over 17 amino acids. The CDR3 loop is CATRAGGGGTGSNEQFF. CDR3 coding DNA: TGCGCCACCCGTGCGGGGGGCGGGGGGACAGGGTCGAATGAGCAGTTCTTC.

J is TRBJ1-1 and V is TRBV7-9, with a tentative D call TRBD1 (6 bases). The CDR3 length is 16 residues. CDR1 and CDR2 from the germline V gene are SEHNR and FQNEAQ (reference sequence). V lost 0 bases, J lost 3 bases, and 14 bases lay in between. CDR3 residues: CASSLAWTVKDTEAFF. Written as DNA, the CDR3 is TGTGCCAGCAGCTTAGCGTGGACAGTTAAAGACACTGAAGCTTTCTTT.

This clone was picked up one time. The rearrangement links TRBV10-3 to TRBJ1-3; D may be TRBD1 (6 bases). Germline CDR1 reads ENHRY; CDR2 reads SYGVKD. V lost 5 bases and J 2 bases, leaving 7 bases between the germline ends. CDR3 length equals 13 residues. The CDR3 loop is CAISYRAGNTIYF. The DNA for the CDR3 is TGTGCCATCAGTTACAGGGCTGGAAACACCATATATTTT.

This sequence joins TRBV10-3 and TRBJ2-1; possibly TRBD1 or TRBD2 for D (6 bases each). From germline, CDR1 is ENHRY and CDR2 SYGVKD. The CDR3 has 12 residues. V was clipped by 6 bases and J by 9 bases, with 12 bases between them. This CDR3 is CAISGGVGEQFF. As DNA, the CDR3 is TGTGCCATCAGCGGGGGCGTGGGTGAGCAGTTCTTC.

The chain recombines TRBV27 with TRBJ1-2, with 9 bases matching TRBD1. Germline V gene data show CDR1 as MNHEY and CDR2 as SMNVEV (reference sequence). This CDR3 has 14 residues. V shed 5 bases and J 7 bases; nucleotides not matched to a gene: 8. The CDR3 DNA is TGTGCCAGCAGTAGTCCGGGACAGGGTAGTGGCTACACCTTC. It specifies CASSSPGQGSGYTF.

The chain is built from TRBV20-1 and TRBJ1-2; D ambiguous. The CDR3 runs to 10 residues. Germline lookup yields CDR1 DFQATT and CDR2 SNEGSKA (reference sequence). Trimming stripped 5 bases from V and 7 bases from J, with 8 bases between. The CDR3 loop reads CSAPIGGYTF. DNA of the CDR3: TGCAGTGCTCCCATAGGTGGCTACACCTTC.

The chain couples TRBV20-1 to TRBJ1-3; D uncertain. Trimming removed 3 bases from V and 2 bases from J, with 8 bases in between. Germline CDR1 and CDR2: DFQATT and SNEGSKA (reference sequence). This CDR3 has 13 amino acids. The CDR3 DNA follows: TGCAGTGCTAGTCACCTTACTGGAAACACCATATATTTT. Its protein product is CSASHLTGNTIYF.

The chain couples TRBV28 to TRBJ2-1; 9 bases line up with TRBD2. J lost 6 bases, V lost 5 bases, and 11 bases had no gene match. The germline V gene has CDR1 MDHEN and CDR2 SYDVKM. This CDR3 spans 16 amino acids. The CDR3 here is CASSVAGGVSLNEQFF. The CDR3 coding sequence is TGTGCCAGCAGTGTGGCGGGGGGGGTTTCCCTCAATGAGCAGTTCTTC. The full variable domain, with the rest looked up from reference TRBV28 and TRBJ2-1, is DVKVTQSSRYLVKRTGEKVFLECVQDMDHENMFWYRQDPGLGLRLIYFSYDVKMKEKGDIPEGYSVSREKKERFSLILESASTNQTSMYLCASSVAGGVSLNEQFFGPGTRLTVL.

This clone is a singleton in its sample. The chain combines TRBV6-4 with TRBJ2-2; 13 bases are shared with TRBD2. This CDR3 region has 16 residues. V lost 8 bases to trimming and J lost 6 bases; unmatched junction nucleotides: 9. Germline values: CDR1 MRHNA, CDR2 SNTAGT. The CDR3 protein is CASVELAGGWPGELFF. Here the CDR3 DNA reads TGTGCCAGCGTAGAACTAGCGGGAGGGTGGCCCGGGGAGCTGTTTTTT.

The CDR3 region has the DNA TGTGCCAGCAGCTTACGACAGGGTGATGAGCAGTTCTTC. Translation: CASSLRQGDEQFF. V gene TRBV11-3 combines with J gene TRBJ2-1; the match to TRBD1 covers 7 bases. Trimming took 2 bases from V and 8 from J; bases not matched to a gene: 3. From germline, CDR1 is SGHNT and CDR2 YENEEA. This CDR3 is built from 13 residues.

V gene TRBV19 combines with J gene TRBJ1-3; no clear D gene. The CDR3 extends over 14 amino acids. V dropped 5 bases and J dropped 6 bases, with 14 bases sitting between them. Germline CDR1 LNHDA, CDR2 SQIVND (reference sequence). The CDR3, as DNA: TGTGCCAGTAGTGGGCGGAGTGGTGAAAACACCATATATTTT. Translation: CASSGRSGENTIYF.

Of note for this clone: The same CDR3 is also encoded by other DNA sequences in this sample. The chain carries TRBV3-1 (or the pseudogene TRBV3-2) and TRBJ1-1; no definite D call. V shed 4 bases and J shed 5 bases, with 8 bases lying between them. This CDR3 spans 12 amino acids. Looked up from germline, CDR1 is LGHDT and CDR2 is YNNKEL (reference sequence). The CDR3 nucleotides read TGTGCCAGCAGCCGACCCGGTACTGAAGCTTTCTTT. Translated, it gives CASSRPGTEAFF.

This sequence joins TRBV7-3 and TRBJ2-7; tentatively, D is TRBD2 (6 bases). Germline lookup yields CDR1 SGHTA and CDR2 FQGTGA. Trimming took off 8 bases at V and 0 bases at J, with 11 bases between the two ends. The CDR3 has 13 residues. The CDR3 is CASGVGGSYEQYF. The CDR3 bases are TGTGCCAGCGGTGTGGGGGGCTCCTACGAGCAGTACTTC.

Here the CDR3 reads CASSPRQGPPKGYEQFF. The CDR3 DNA is TGTGCCAGCAGCCCCAGACAGGGTCCACCCAAGGGCTATGAGCAGTTCTTC. The chain combines TRBV7-9 with TRBJ2-1; 7 nucleotides match TRBD1. Looked up from germline, CDR1 is SEHNR and CDR2 is FQNEAQ (reference sequence). The CDR3 consists of 17 residues. The V gene end was trimmed by 5 bases and the J gene end by 8 bases; junction bases not matched to a gene: 18.

The chain employs TRBV5-4 and TRBJ2-7, with TRBD2 identical over 12 bases. V lost 3 bases, J lost 2 bases, and 3 bases stayed unmatched. The germline CDR1 and CDR2 sequences are SGHNT and YYREEE (reference sequence). The CDR3 has 15 residues. CDR3 region: CASSSGLAGTYEQYF. Written as DNA, the CDR3 is TGTGCCAGCAGCTCCGGACTAGCGGGGACCTACGAGCAGTACTTC.